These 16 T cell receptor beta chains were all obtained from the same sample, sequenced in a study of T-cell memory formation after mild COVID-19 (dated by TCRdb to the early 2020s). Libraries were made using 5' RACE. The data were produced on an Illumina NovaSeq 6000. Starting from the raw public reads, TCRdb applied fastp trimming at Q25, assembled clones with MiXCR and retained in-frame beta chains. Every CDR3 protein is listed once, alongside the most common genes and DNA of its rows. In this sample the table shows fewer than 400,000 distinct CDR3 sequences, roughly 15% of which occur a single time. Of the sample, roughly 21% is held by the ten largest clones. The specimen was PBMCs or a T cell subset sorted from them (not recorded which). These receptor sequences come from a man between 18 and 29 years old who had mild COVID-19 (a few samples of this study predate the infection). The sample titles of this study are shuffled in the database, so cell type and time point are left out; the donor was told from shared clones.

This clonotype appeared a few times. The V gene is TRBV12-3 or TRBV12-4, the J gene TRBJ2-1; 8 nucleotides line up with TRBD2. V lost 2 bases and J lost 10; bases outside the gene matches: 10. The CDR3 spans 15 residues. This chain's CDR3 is CASSLNAGGLGEQFF. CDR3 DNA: TGTGCCAGCAGTTTAAACGCGGGGGGTTTGGGAGAGCAGTTCTTC.

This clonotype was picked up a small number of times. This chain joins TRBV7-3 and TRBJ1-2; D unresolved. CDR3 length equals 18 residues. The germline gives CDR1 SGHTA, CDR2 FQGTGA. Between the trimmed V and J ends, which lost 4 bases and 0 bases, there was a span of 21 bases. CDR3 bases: TGTGCCAGCAGCTCCCACACAATCCTCCCTCGGGCTAACTATGGCTACACCTTC. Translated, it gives CASSSHTILPRANYGYTF.

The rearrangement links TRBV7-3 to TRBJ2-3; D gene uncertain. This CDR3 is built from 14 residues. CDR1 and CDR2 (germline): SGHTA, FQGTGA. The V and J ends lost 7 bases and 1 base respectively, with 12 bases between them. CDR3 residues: CASNPGSGTDTQYF. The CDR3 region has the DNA TGTGCCAGCAACCCCGGGTCGGGCACAGATACGCAGTATTTT.

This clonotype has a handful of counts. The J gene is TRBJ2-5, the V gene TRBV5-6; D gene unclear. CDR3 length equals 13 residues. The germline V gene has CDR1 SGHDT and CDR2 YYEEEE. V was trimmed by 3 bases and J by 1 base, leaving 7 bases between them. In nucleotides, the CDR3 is TGTGCCAGCAGCTCCCCGGTCCAAGAGACCCAGTACTTC. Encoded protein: CASSSPVQETQYF. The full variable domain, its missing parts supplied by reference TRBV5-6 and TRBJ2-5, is DAGVTQSPTHLIKTRGQQVTLRCSPKSGHDTVSWYQQALGQGPQFIFQYYEEEERQRGNFPDRFSGHQFPNYSSELNVNALLLGDSALYLCASSSPVQETQYFGPGTRLLVL.

The chain's CDR3 is CATSDSGTAKETQYF. The CDR3 region has the DNA TGTGCCACCAGTGATTCCGGGACAGCAAAAGAGACCCAGTACTTC. The rearrangement uses TRBV24-1 and TRBJ2-5; TRBD1 matches at 7 bases. The V and J ends lost 2 bases and 3 bases, in that order; junction bases with no gene match: 5. The CDR3 extends over 15 amino acids. CDR1 and CDR2 from the germline V gene are KGHDR and SFDVKD.

CDR3 sequence: CASSLFRGANYGYTF. The DNA for the CDR3 is TGTGCCAGCAGTTTATTCAGGGGCGCTAACTATGGCTACACCTTC. The chain is built from TRBV28 and TRBJ1-2, with D perhaps TRBD1 (6 bases). The CDR3 covers 15 residues. Germline assignment: CDR1 MDHEN and CDR2 SYDVKM. V lost 1 base, J lost 0 bases, and 9 bases lay in between.

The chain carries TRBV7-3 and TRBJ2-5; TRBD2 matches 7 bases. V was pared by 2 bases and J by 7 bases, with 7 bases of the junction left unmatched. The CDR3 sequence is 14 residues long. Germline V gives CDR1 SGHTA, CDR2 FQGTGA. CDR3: CASSLGGVWATQYF. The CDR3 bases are TGTGCCAGCAGCTTAGGGGGGGTTTGGGCGACCCAGTACTTC.

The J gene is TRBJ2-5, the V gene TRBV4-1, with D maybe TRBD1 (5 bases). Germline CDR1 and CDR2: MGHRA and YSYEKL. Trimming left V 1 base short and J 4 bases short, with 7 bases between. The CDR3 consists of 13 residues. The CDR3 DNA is TGCGCCAGCAGCCAAGCGACAGCAGAGACCCAGTACTTC. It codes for CASSQATAETQYF.

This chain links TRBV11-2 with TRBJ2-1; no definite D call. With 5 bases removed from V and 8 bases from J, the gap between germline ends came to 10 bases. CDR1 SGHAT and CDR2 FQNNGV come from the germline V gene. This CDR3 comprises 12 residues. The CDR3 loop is CASSGRRYEQFF. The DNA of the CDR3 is TGTGCCAGCAGCGGGCGTAGGTATGAGCAGTTCTTC. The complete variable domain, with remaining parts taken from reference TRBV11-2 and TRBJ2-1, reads EAGVAQSPRYKIIEKRQSVAFWCNPISGHATLYWYQQILGQGPKLLIQFQNNGVVDDSQLPKDRFSAERLKGVDSTLKIQPAKLEDSAVYLCASSGRRYEQFFGPGTRLTVL.

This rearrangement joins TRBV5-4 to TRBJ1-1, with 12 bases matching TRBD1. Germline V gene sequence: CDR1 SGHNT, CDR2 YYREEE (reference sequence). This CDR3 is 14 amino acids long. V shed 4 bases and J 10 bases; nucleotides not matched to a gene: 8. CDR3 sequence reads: CASSPGQGASGAFF. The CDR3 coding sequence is TGTGCCAGCAGCCCGGGACAGGGGGCTAGTGGAGCTTTCTTT.

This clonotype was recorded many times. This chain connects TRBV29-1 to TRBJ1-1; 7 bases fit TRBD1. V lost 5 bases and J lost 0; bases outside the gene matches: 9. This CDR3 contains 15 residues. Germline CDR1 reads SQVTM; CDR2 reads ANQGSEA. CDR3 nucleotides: TGCAGCGTTCGGGACAGCGCGTCCATGAACACTGAAGCTTTCTTT. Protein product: CSVRDSASMNTEAFF.

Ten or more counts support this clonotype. The CDR3 reads CASSQTSGGAYEQYF. The CDR3 coding sequence is TGCGCCAGCAGCCAGACTAGCGGGGGGGCCTACGAGCAGTACTTC. V is TRBV4-1 and J is TRBJ2-7; 14 bases align to TRBD2. J gave up 2 bases and V 3 bases, and 0 bases lay outside the gene matches. CDR1 and CDR2 from the germline V gene are MGHRA and YSYEKL. The CDR3 runs 15 residues.

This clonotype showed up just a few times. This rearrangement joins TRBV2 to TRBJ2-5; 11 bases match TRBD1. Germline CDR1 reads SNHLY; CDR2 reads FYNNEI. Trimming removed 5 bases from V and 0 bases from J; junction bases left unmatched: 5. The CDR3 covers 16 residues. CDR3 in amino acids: CASSKGQGGYQETQYF. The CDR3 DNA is TGTGCCAGCAGTAAGGGACAGGGGGGATACCAAGAGACCCAGTACTTC.

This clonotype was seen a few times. Here the CDR3 DNA reads TGCGCCAGCAGCCACCTCGGGCTAGTTGACCAAGAGACCCAGTACTTC. Encoded protein: CASSHLGLVDQETQYF. The gene calls are TRBV4-1 and TRBJ2-5; D remains ambiguous. V lost 3 bases and J lost 0, with 14 bases in between. The CDR3 has 16 amino acids. The germline CDR1 and CDR2 sequences are MGHRA and YSYEKL.

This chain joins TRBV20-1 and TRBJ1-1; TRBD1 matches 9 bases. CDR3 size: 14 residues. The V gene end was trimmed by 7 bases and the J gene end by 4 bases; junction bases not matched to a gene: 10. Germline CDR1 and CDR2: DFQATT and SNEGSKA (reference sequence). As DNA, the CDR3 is TGCAGTGTGACAGGGGGGAACCTAGGCACTGAAGCTTTCTTT. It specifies CSVTGGNLGTEAFF.

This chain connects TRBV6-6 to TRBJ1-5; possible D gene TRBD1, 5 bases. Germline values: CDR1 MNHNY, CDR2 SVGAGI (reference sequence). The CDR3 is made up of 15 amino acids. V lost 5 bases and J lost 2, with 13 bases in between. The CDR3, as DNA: TGTGCCAGCAGTGCGGGACTCGGGGGCAATCAGCCCCAGCATTTT. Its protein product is CASSAGLGGNQPQHF.